This T cell receptor beta chain was captured by sequencing in a study of shared clonotypes between healthy human individuals. Overall study results and limits: Few donors limited the genetic and exposure-history diversity represented. Non-shared clonotypes had lower generation probabilities than clonotypes shared by all four sorted-subset donors.

Division of CD4+ cells produced a CD45RA+ naive subset and a CD45RA-negative memory subset. Libraries were prepared by immunoSEQ multiplex PCR; TCRdb keeps only in-frame clonotypes and omits some of them. The top ten hold about 0.064% of the sample, which has about 510,000 clones, 95% to 97% seen once. Comments on this clone: The antigen is unknown.

CDR3 size: 16 residues. CDR1 is MNHNS, CDR2 SASEGT, per germline. Between the trimmed V and J ends, which lost 3 bases and 6 bases, there was a span of 21 bases. This chain connects TRBV6-1 to TRBJ2-7; D unresolved. This TCR was recovered from a woman in her twenties or thirties in good health. The sequencing input was naive CD4+ T cells sorted from blood. Stated subset: CD45RA+ positively selected. The CDR3 spells CASSDGAEGFGGEQYF. CDR3 DNA: TGTGCCAGCAGTGATGGTGCGGAAGGGTTCGGTGGCGAGCAGTACTTC.